This T cell receptor beta chain was observed in a study of OX40 agonist ivuxolimab in advanced cancers. As for the study in general: The study treated patients with ivuxolimab, an agonistic anti-OX40 (CD134) antibody. A mean age of about 56 years, range about 20 to 85, was recorded, and under 85% were male. Study-wide results and caveats: Some of the lowest clonal expansion was seen in partial responders at 0.1-3.0 mg/kg.

Sequencing was performed with immunoSEQ multiplex PCR; in TCRdb, only in-frame clones are kept and a portion is missing. The table lists 75,000 to 100,000 clones, 92% of them singletons, with 3% to 4% in the top ten. This clone was found once. Antigen unknown. This receptor was obtained from an adult with an advanced solid tumor such as melanoma, head and neck, liver or kidney cancer. The specimen comprised CD4+ or CD8+ T cells sorted from blood, sampled in a trial of the OX40 agonist ivuxolimab.

CDR3: CASSVDKYTEAFF. The CDR3 DNA reads as TGTGCCAGCAGCGTAGACAAGTACACTGAAGCTTTCTTT. The rearrangement joins TRBV9 to TRBJ1-1; D remains ambiguous. V dropped 0 bases and J dropped 3 bases, with 6 bases sitting between them. Germline-derived CDR1 and CDR2 are SGDLS and YYNGEE. This CDR3 is 13 amino acids long. The entire variable domain, with the rest obtained from reference TRBV9 and TRBJ1-1, is as follows: DSGVTQTPKHLITATGQRVTLRCSPRSGDLSVYWYQQSLDQGLQFLIQYYNGEERAKGNILERFSAQQFPDLHSELNLSSLELGDSALYFCASSVDKYTEAFFGQGTRLTVV.